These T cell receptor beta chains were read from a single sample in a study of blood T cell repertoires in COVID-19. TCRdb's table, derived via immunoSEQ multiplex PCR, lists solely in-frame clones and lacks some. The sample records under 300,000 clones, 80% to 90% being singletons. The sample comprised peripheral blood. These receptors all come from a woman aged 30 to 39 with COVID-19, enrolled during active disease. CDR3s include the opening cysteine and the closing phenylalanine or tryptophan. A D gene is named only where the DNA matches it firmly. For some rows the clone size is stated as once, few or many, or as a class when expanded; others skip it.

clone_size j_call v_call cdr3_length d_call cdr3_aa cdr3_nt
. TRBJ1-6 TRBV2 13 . CASSRQSNSPLHF TGTGCCAGCAGCCGACAAAGCAATTCACCCCTCCACTTT
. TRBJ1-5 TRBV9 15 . CASSVAVDSNQPQHF TGTGCCAGCAGCGTAGCGGTAGATAGCAATCAGCCCCAGCATTTT
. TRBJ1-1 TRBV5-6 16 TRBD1 CASSPGQGAQYTEAFF TGTGCCAGCAGCCCTGGACAGGGGGCGCAGTACACTGAAGCTTTCTTT
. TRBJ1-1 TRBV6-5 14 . CASSFDNMNTEAFF TGTGCCAGCAGTTTTGACAACATGAACACTGAAGCTTTCTTT
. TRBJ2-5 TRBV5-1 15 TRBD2 CASSRSGGLEETQYF TGCGCCAGCAGCCGCAGCGGGGGGCTTGAAGAGACCCAGTACTTC
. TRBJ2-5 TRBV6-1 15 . CASSESGGPQETQYF TGTGCCAGCAGTGAATCCGGGGGGCCCCAAGAGACCCAGTACTTC
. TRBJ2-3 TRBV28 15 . CASILDPTYRETQYF TGTGCCAGCATCCTAGATCCGACTTACAGGGAGACGCAGTATTTT
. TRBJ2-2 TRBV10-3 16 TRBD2 CAISDLAGAGTGELFF TGTGCCATCAGTGACCTAGCGGGGGCGGGAACCGGGGAGCTGTTTTTT
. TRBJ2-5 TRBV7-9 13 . CASSLGGGLTQYF TGTGCCAGCAGCTTAGGTGGGGGACTGACCCAGTACTTC
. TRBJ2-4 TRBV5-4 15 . CASSLAREAKNIQYF TGTGCCAGCAGCTTAGCCAGGGAAGCCAAAAACATTCAGTACTTC
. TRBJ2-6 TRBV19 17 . CASSNRAASSGANVLTF TGTGCCAGTAGTAACAGGGCCGCCTCCTCTGGGGCCAACGTCCTGACTTTC
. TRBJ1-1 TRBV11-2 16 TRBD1 CASSLGQGVVYTEAFF TGTGCCAGCAGCTTAGGACAGGGGGTGGTGTACACTGAAGCTTTCTTT
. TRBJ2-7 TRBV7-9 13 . CARLRQQTYEQYF TGTGCCAGGTTGAGGCAGCAGACCTACGAGCAGTACTTC
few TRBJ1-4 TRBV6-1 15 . CASREGGTAGEKLFF TGTGCCAGCAGAGAAGGTGGTACGGCGGGAGAAAAACTGTTTTTT
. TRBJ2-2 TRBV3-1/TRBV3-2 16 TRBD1 CASSPWTGRRTGELFF TGTGCCAGCAGCCCCTGGACAGGGCGACGCACCGGGGAGCTGTTTTTT
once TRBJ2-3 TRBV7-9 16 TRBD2 CASSWTSGEVSDTQYF TGTGCCAGCAGTTGGACTAGCGGGGAGGTGTCAGATACGCAGTATTTT
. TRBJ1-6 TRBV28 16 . CASRYVWEVYNSPLHF TGTGCCAGCAGGTACGTCTGGGAGGTTTATAATTCACCCCTCCACTTT
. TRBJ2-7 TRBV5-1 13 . CASRRTFTYEQYF TGCGCCAGCAGAAGGACATTTACCTACGAGCAGTACTTC
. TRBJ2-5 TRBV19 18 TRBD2 CASSIRLAGGVNQETQYF TGTGCCAGTAGTATCCGGTTAGCGGGGGGCGTCAATCAAGAGACCCAGTACTTC
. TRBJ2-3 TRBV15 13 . CATSRSGSNTQYF TGTGCCACCAGCAGGTCAGGGTCGAATACGCAGTATTTT
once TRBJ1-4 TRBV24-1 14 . CATSDLRGKEKLFF TGTGCCACCAGTGATTTGAGGGGGAAGGAAAAACTGTTTTTT
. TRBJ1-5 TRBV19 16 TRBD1 CASSIIGQGRNQPQHF TGTGCCAGTAGTATTATAGGACAGGGCCGCAATCAGCCCCAGCATTTT
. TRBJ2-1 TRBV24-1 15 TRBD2 CATSQVAGAYNEQFF TGTGCCACCAGTCAGGTAGCGGGGGCGTACAATGAGCAGTTCTTC
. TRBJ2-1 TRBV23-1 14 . CASSQSDSDNEQFF TGCGCCAGCAGTCAATCCGACAGCGACAATGAGCAGTTCTTC
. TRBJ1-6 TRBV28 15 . CASSPSQGFNSPLHF TGTGCCAGCAGCCCCTCACAGGGCTTCAATTCACCCCTCCACTTT
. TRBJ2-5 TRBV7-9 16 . CASSEGQGGIQETQYF TGTGCCAGCAGCGAGGGTCAGGGGGGCATCCAAGAGACCCAGTACTTC
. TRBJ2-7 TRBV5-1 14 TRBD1 CASSFDRARYEQYF TGCGCCAGCAGCTTCGACAGGGCTCGCTACGAGCAGTACTTC
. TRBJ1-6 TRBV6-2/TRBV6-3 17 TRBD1 CASSRIGPGQDNSPLHF TGTGCCAGCAGCAGAATTGGGCCCGGACAGGATAATTCACCCCTCCACTTT
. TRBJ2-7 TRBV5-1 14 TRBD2 CASSSGGSLDEQYF TGCGCCAGCAGCTCGGGGGGATCGTTGGACGAGCAGTACTTC
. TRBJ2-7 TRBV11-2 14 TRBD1 CASGRDRAPDEQYF TGTGCCAGCGGCCGGGACAGGGCCCCGGACGAGCAGTACTTC
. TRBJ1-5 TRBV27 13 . CASSRGPTQPQHF TGTGCCAGCAGCAGGGGACCGACTCAGCCCCAGCATTTT
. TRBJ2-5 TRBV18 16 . CASSAPRLSGSETQYF TGTGCCAGCTCAGCCCCGCGGCTCTCCGGATCAGAGACCCAGTACTTC
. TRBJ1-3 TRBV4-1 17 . CASSRQRNSGSGNTIYF TGCGCCAGCAGCCGACAAAGGAACAGTGGCTCTGGAAACACCATATATTTT
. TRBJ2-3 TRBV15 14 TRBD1 CATSGQGAPHTQYF TGTGCCACCAGCGGACAGGGGGCGCCGCATACGCAGTATTTT